This TCR beta chain was sequenced for a study of T cell repertoires in cytomegalovirus infection. Study details: Public signatures in TCR beta pointed to CMV infection and matching HLA type.

Study-wide points: Identification of carriers of CMV plus the relevant HLA was performed using cumulative public TCR beta family frequency.

Of note for this clonotype: The antigen is not known.

TCRdb processed the reads anew with MiXCR; each CDR3 protein has one entry. This table holds some 130,000 distinct CDR3 sequences, 25% to 35% found once. CDR1 is SGDLS, CDR2 YYNGEE, per germline. The CDR3 is 14 amino acids. V lost 3 bases, J lost 0 bases, and 10 bases lay in between. The receptor was isolated from a human donor in good health (CMV status not recorded). Some clones in this sample may be carry-over from other donors' samples. The source was CD8+ T cells from cultured PBMCs, collected from culture after CMV antigen stimulation. V gene TRBV9 combines with J gene TRBJ2-7; possible D gene TRBD1, 5 bases. In DNA, the CDR3 is TGTGCCAGCAGCGCCTGGGGCGGCTCCTACGAGCAGTACTTC. This sequence encodes CASSAWGGSYEQYF.